The sequence of this T cell receptor beta chain was determined in a study of T cell responses to AZD1222 COVID-19 vaccine. In this sample, this clone turned up once. Trimming cost V 3 bases and J 5 bases, with 13 bases left between them. CDR3 length: 14 residues. Germline V CDR1 and CDR2: LNHDA, SQIVND (reference sequence). Method: immunoSEQ multiplex PCR; TCRdb's copy keeps in-frame clones and lacks some. The sample consists of 90,000 to 150,000 clones, 75% to 90% of them appearing once. This rearrangement joins TRBV19 to TRBJ2-5; D may be TRBD2 (7 bases). This TCR was recovered from an adult in good health. The sample in question was peripheral blood, obtained on day 0 of AZD1222 vaccination. The CDR3 coding sequence is TGTGCCAGTAGTATCGGGGCGGGGGCGGAGACCCAGTACTTC. Protein sequence: CASSIGAGAETQYF.